This TCR beta chain was documented in a study of cytomegalovirus exposure and HLA in healthy donors. General study findings and limits: In vitro experiments confirmed that three CMV-associated chains were specific for CMV antigens. The study labeled around 160 TCR beta chains cytomegalovirus-associated.

Clones were sequenced by immunoSEQ multiplex PCR, and TCRdb holds only the in-frame ones, with some missing. The sample carries approximately 300,000 clones, roughly 85% recorded once. V was pared by 2 bases and J by 3 bases, with 2 bases of the junction left unmatched. CDR1 KGHSH and CDR2 LQKENI come from the germline V gene. The CDR3 has 15 amino acids. As concerns this clone: Its antigen is undetermined.

This sequence joins TRBV18 and TRBJ2-2, with 8 bases fitting TRBD1. The sequencing sample was made of PBMCs. The clonotype was recovered from a woman between 18 and 30 years old in good health and CMV-seronegative. Written as DNA, the CDR3 is TGTGCCAGCTCACCAGACAGGGGAGACACCGGGGAGCTGTTTTTT. Translated, it gives CASSPDRGDTGELFF.